This T cell receptor beta chain was captured by sequencing in a study of cytomegalovirus exposure and HLA in healthy donors. Notes on this clone: The antigen remains undetermined.

The PCR employed 60 Vbeta primers together with 13 Jbeta primers. Sequencing was performed with immunoSEQ multiplex PCR; in TCRdb, only in-frame clones are kept and a portion is missing. The repertoire holds 90,000 to 100,000 clones, roughly 71% seen once, with 2.7% in the top ten. Whole-study results and caveats: A later analysis, which compared TCR beta chains of equal frequency, found the HLA-associated ones more clonally expanded.

The length of the CDR3 is 16 residues. Trimming took off 0 bases at V and 7 bases at J, with 19 bases between the two ends. Germline assignment: CDR1 SGHRS and CDR2 YFSETQ. The rearrangement joins TRBV5-1 to TRBJ1-2; no clear D. The receptor comes from a middle-aged man in good health and CMV-seronegative. The sequencing input was PBMCs. The CDR3 spells CASSLGIGELGGGYTF. CDR3 coding DNA: TGCGCCAGCAGCTTGGGAATTGGGGAATTAGGAGGTGGCTACACCTTC.